Below are 11 T cell receptor beta chains sequenced from a single sample in a study of T cell repertoires in cytomegalovirus infection. TCRdb reprocessed the reads via MiXCR and lists one record per CDR3 protein. The table records 480,000 or so distinct CDR3 sequences, roughly 10% of them present only once. The specimen was PBMCs. These receptors came from a human donor in good health (CMV status not recorded). Some clones in this sample may be carry-over from other donors' samples.

The chain links TRBV7-9 to TRBJ2-1, with 9 bases fitting TRBD2. This CDR3 comprises 17 residues. Trimming at V came to 4 bases and at J to 4 bases, leaving 11 bases not matched to a gene. Germline loops: CDR1 SEHNR, CDR2 FQNEAQ (reference sequence). CDR3 sequence reads: CASSSYLSGGTYNEQFF. For the CDR3, the DNA is TGTGCCAGCAGCTCCTACCTCAGCGGGGGGACGTACAATGAGCAGTTCTTC. Variable domain in full (rest from reference TRBV7-9 and TRBJ2-1): DTGVSQNPRHKITKRGQNVTFRCDPISEHNRLYWYRQTLGQGPEFLTYFQNEAQLEKSRLLSDRFSAERPKGSFSTLEIQRTEQGDSAMYLCASSSYLSGGTYNEQFFGPGTRLTVL.

Many counts were recorded for this clonotype. The V gene is TRBV7-9, the J gene TRBJ1-2, with 7 bases aligning to TRBD1. V lost 5 bases to trimming and J lost 6 bases; unmatched junction nucleotides: 15. CDR1 and CDR2 (germline): SEHNR, FQNEAQ (reference sequence). The CDR3 is made up of 16 amino acids. CDR3 DNA: TGTGCCAGCAGCACTAGACAGGGTGCAGTTTTCGATGGCTACACCTTC. This sequence encodes CASSTRQGAVFDGYTF.

This clonotype occurred many times. The chain employs TRBV7-8 and TRBJ2-5; possibly TRBD2 for D (5 bases). Germline values: CDR1 SGHVS, CDR2 FQNEAQ. Trimming shortened V by 5 bases and J by 1 base, and 11 bases separated the two germline ends. The CDR3 spans 14 residues. The CDR3 loop reads CASSARRTQETQYF. The DNA of the CDR3 is TGTGCCAGCAGCGCCCGGAGGACCCAAGAGACCCAGTACTTC.

Only one count was recorded for this clonotype. A much larger clone is a single base away; this may be a read error. V gene TRBV2 combines with J gene TRBJ1-1; TRBD1 might be the D (5 bases). The germline gives CDR1 SNHLY, CDR2 FYNNEI. Trimming took 10 bases from V and 2 from J, leaving 17 bases between them. CDR3 length equals 14 residues. CDR3 sequence: CAIRPRVRNTEAFF. The CDR3 DNA is TGTGCCATCAGGCCCAGGGTTAGAAACACTGAAGCTTTCTTT. Based on the CDR3 plus reference TRBV2 and TRBJ1-1, the full variable domain is EPEVTQTPSHQVTQMGQEVILRCVPISNHLYFYWYRQILGQKVEFLVSFYNNEISEKSEIFDDQFSVERPDGSNFTLKIRSTKLEDSAMYFCAIRPRVRNTEAFFGQGTRLTVV.

This clonotype was seen a few times. The chain carries TRBV20-1 and TRBJ1-5; D is undetermined. V dropped 0 bases and J dropped 4 bases, with 10 bases sitting between them. Germline-derived CDR1 and CDR2 are DFQATT and SNEGSKA (reference sequence). The CDR3 is made up of 14 amino acids. The CDR3 spells CSARDVAGNQPQHF. Here the CDR3 DNA reads TGCAGTGCTAGAGATGTGGCAGGAAATCAGCCCCAGCATTTT.

The chain links TRBV11-2 to TRBJ2-1, with 8 bases that match TRBD2. This CDR3 is built from 15 residues. With V trimmed by 1 base and J by 8 bases, 7 bases remained unmatched. CDR1 is SGHAT, CDR2 FQNNGV, per germline. CDR3 DNA sequence: TGTGCCAGCAGCTTAGCCGGGACTAGGGTCTATGAGCAGTTCTTC. Translating gives CASSLAGTRVYEQFF.

This clonotype was seen only a few times. The chain uses TRBV7-9 and TRBJ2-7; D not certain. From germline, CDR1 is SEHNR and CDR2 FQNEAQ (reference sequence). The CDR3 consists of 13 residues. V was cut by 1 base and J by 7 bases, with 11 bases left in between. The CDR3 loop reads CASSLETAREQYF. In nucleotides, the CDR3 is TGTGCCAGCAGCTTAGAAACTGCGCGTGAGCAGTACTTC.

Ten or more counts support this clonotype. The chain carries TRBV29-1 and TRBJ2-5; 7 bases line up with TRBD2. The V gene end was trimmed by 3 bases and the J gene end by 4 bases; junction bases not matched to a gene: 5. Germline values: CDR1 SQVTM, CDR2 ANQGSEA. There are 13 residues in the CDR3. The CDR3 here is CSVDRQRGETQYF. The CDR3 nucleotides read TGCAGCGTTGATCGTCAGCGGGGAGAGACCCAGTACTTC.

The rearrangement links TRBV23-1 to TRBJ2-1; 12 bases match TRBD2. TRBV23-1 is an ORF for which the function is uncertain. CDR3 length: 16 amino acids. V dropped 3 bases and J dropped 4; count of bases not matched to a gene: 4. CDR3 residues: CASSHYTSGGYNEQFF. The CDR3 bases are TGCGCCAGCAGTCACTACACTAGCGGGGGGTACAATGAGCAGTTCTTC.

This clonotype has only a few counts. This chain links TRBV15 with TRBJ2-2; 8 bases are shared with TRBD1. Per germline, CDR1 LNHNV and CDR2 YYDKDF (reference sequence). The CDR3 is made up of 15 amino acids. The ends lost 5 bases at V and 6 bases at J; junction bases unmatched: 8. CDR3 in amino acids: CATSVGTGGSGELFF. DNA for the CDR3: TGTGCCACCAGCGTAGGGACAGGTGGTTCCGGGGAGCTGTTTTTT.

This clonotype was seen only a few times. The V call is TRBV3-1, the J call TRBJ1-1; no definite D call. V gave up 4 bases and J gave up 6 bases, with 12 bases separating them. The germline V gene encodes CDR1 LGHDT and CDR2 YNNKEL (reference sequence). The CDR3 has 13 residues. CDR3 amino acids: CASSRMREAEAFF. DNA of the CDR3: TGTGCCAGCAGCCGCATGAGGGAGGCTGAAGCTTTCTTT.